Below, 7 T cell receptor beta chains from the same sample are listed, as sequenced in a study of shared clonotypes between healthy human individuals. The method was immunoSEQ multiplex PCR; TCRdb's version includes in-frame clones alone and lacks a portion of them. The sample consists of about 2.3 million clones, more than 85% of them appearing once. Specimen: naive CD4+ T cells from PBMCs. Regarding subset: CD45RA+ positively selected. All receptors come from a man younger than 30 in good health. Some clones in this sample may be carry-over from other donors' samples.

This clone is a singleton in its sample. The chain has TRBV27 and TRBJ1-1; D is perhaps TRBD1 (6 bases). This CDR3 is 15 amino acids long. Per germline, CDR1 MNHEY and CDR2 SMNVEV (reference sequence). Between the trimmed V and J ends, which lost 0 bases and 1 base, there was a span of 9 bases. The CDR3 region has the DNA TGTGCCAGCAGTTTATCGGCCAGGGGGAACACTGAAGCTTTCTTT. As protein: CASSLSARGNTEAFF.

CDR3 bases: TGTGCCAGCAGCTTAGAACGAGGGGAGGGAGATACGCAGTATTTT. Amino acids: CASSLERGEGDTQYF. This chain joins TRBV7-6 and TRBJ2-3; 7 bases map to TRBD2. V lost 1 base to trimming and J lost 5 bases; unmatched junction nucleotides: 6. Germline V CDR1 and CDR2: SGHVS, FNYEAQ. The CDR3 has 15 residues.

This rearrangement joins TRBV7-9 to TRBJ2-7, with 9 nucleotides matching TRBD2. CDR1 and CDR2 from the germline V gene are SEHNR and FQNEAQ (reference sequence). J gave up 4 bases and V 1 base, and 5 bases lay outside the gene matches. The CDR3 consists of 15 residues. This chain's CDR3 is CASSLDRTSAYEQYF. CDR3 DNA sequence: TGTGCCAGCAGCTTAGACCGGACTAGCGCATACGAGCAGTACTTC.

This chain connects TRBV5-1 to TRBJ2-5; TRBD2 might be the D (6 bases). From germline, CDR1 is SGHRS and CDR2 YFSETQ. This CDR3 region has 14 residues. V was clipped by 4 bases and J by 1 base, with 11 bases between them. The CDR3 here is CASSVLGGQETQYF. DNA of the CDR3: TGCGCCAGCAGCGTGTTGGGGGGCCAAGAGACCCAGTACTTC.

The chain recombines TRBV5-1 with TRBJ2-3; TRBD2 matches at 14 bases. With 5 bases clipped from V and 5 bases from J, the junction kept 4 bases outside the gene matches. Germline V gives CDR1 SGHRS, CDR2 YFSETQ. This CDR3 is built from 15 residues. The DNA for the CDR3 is TGCGCCAGCAGAGGGGGGACTAGCGGGAGAGATACGCAGTATTTT. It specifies CASRGGTSGRDTQYF. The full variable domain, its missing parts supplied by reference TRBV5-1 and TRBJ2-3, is KAGVTQTPRYLIKTRGQQVTLSCSPISGHRSVSWYQQTPGQGLQFLFEYFSETQRNKGNFPGRFSGRQFSNSRSEMNVSTLELGDSALYLCASRGGTSGRDTQYFGPGTRLTVL.

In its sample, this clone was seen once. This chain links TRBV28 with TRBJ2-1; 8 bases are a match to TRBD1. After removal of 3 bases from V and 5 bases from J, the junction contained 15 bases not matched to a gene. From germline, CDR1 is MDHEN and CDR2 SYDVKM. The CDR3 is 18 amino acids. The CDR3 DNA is TGTGCCAGCAGTTTCTTACCAAACAGGGGGGTGGAGGACAATGAGCAGTTCTTC. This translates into CASSFLPNRGVEDNEQFF.

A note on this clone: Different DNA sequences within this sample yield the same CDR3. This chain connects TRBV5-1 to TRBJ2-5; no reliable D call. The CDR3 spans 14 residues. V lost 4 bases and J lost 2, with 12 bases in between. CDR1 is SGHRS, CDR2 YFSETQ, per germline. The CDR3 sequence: CASSLGQVQETQYF. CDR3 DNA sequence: TGCGCCAGCAGCCTCGGGCAGGTACAAGAGACCCAGTACTTC. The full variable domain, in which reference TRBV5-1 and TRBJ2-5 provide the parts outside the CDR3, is KAGVTQTPRYLIKTRGQQVTLSCSPISGHRSVSWYQQTPGQGLQFLFEYFSETQRNKGNFPGRFSGRQFSNSRSEMNVSTLELGDSALYLCASSLGQVQETQYFGPGTRLLVL.